The T cell receptor (beta chain) under discussion was sequenced for a study of beta chain features in type 1 diabetes. CDR3 length equals 14 residues. V lost 1 base and J lost 9, with 16 bases in between. Germline V lookup: CDR1 MDHEN, CDR2 SYDVKM. This clone was counted only a few times. Its antigen is unidentified. Study results and limitations: Patients' naive, central memory and Treg TCRB repertoires seemed closer to one another than those of healthy donors. Insertions were fewer and deletions more numerous at VDJ junctions in type 1 diabetes patients.

Reverse transcription of all isolated RNA meant that expressed TCRB transcripts were sequenced. The assay was immunoSEQ multiplex PCR, and TCRdb's table has in-frame clones only and misses some. The data show hundreds of thousands of clones, about 10% seen once. This receptor was taken from a woman aged 25 to 45 in good health. V usage is TRBV28 and J usage is TRBJ2-7; weak D call: TRBD1 (6 bases). The sample taken for sequencing was naive CD4+ T cells from blood. CDR3 bases: TGTGCCAGCAGTTTATCGGCAGGGGCCTCGGGGCAGTACTTC. It specifies CASSLSAGASGQYF. The full variable domain, rest sourced from reference TRBV28 and TRBJ2-7, is DVKVTQSSRYLVKRTGEKVFLECVQDMDHENMFWYRQDPGLGLRLIYFSYDVKMKEKGDIPEGYSVSREKKERFSLILESASTNQTSMYLCASSLSAGASGQYFGPGTRLTVT.